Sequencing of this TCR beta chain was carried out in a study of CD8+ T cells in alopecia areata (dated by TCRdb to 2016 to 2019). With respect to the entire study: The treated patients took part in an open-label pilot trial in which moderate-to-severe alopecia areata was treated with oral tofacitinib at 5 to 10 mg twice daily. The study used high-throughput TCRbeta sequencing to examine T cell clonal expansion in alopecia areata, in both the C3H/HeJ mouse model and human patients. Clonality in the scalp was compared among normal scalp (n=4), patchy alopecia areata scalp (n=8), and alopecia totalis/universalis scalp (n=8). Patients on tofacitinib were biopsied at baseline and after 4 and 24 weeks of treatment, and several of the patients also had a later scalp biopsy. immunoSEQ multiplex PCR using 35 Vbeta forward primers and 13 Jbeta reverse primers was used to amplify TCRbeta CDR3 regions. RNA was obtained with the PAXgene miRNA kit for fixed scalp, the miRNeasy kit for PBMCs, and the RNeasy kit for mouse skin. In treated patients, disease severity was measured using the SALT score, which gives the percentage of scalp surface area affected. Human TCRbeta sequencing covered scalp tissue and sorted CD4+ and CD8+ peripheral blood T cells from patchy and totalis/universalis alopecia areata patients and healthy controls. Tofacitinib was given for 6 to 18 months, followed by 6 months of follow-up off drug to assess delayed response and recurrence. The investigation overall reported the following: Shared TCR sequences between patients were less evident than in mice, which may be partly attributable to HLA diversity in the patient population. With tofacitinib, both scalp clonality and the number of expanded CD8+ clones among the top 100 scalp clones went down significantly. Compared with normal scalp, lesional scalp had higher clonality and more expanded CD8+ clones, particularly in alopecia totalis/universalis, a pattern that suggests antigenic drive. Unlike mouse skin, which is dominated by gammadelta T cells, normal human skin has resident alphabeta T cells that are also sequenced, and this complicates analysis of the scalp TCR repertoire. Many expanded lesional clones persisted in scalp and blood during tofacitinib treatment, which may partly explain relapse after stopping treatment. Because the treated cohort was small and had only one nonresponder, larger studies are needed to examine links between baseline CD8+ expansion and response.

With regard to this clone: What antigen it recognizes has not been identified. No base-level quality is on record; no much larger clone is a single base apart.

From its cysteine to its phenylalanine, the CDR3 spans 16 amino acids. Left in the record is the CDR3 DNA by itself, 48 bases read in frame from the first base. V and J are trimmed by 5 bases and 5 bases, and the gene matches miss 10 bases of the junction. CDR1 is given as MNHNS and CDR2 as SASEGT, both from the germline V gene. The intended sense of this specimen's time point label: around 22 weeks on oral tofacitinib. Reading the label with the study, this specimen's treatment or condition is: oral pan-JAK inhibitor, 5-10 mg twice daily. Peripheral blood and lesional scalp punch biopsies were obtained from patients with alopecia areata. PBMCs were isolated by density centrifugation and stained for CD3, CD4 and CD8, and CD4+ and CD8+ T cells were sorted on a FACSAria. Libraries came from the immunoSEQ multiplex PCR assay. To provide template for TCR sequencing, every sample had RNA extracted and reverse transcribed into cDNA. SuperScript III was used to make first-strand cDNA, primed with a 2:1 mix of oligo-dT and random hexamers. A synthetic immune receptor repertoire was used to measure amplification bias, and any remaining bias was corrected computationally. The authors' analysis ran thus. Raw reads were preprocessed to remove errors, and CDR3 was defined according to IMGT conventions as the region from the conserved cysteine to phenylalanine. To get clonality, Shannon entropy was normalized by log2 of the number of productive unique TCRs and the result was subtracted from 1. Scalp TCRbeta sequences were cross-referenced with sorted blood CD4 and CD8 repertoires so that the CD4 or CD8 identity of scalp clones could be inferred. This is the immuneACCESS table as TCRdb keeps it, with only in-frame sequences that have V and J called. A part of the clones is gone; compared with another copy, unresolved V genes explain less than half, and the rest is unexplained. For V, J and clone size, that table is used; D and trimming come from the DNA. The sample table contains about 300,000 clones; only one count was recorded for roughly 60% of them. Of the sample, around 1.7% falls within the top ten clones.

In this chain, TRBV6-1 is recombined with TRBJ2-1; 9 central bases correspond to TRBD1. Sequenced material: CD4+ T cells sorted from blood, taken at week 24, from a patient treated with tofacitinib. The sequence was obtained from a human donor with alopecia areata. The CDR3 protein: CASSQDRDRVHNEQFF. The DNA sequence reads TGTGCCAGCAGTCAAGATCGGGACAGGGTCCACAATGAGCAGTTCTTC.